This T cell receptor (beta chain) emerged from a study of technical replicates of blood from several donors. The assay was immunoSEQ multiplex PCR, and TCRdb's table has in-frame clones only and misses some. The table records over 55,000 clones, around 87% of them present only once. The germline gives CDR1 SGHNT, CDR2 YYREEE (reference sequence). This CDR3 region has 14 residues. V gave up 4 bases and J gave up 5 bases; unmatched junction bases: 7. Sequencing used PBMCs. The chain employs TRBV5-4 and TRBJ1-1; 8 positions agree with TRBD1. The sequence derives from a human donor in good health. Some clones in this sample may be carry-over from other donors' samples. As DNA, the CDR3 is TGTGCCAGCAGCCCAAGGACAGGGTGGACTGAAGCTTTCTTT. Protein product: CASSPRTGWTEAFF. The entire variable domain, with the rest obtained from reference TRBV5-4 and TRBJ1-1, is as follows: ETGVTQSPTHLIKTRGQQVTLRCSSQSGHNTVSWYQQALGQGPQFIFQYYREEENGRGNFPPRFSGLQFPNYSSELNVNALELDDSALYLCASSPRTGWTEAFFGQGTRLTVV.